Detailed here is one T cell receptor beta chain. Antigen unknown. This record comes from a study of T cell responses to AZD1222 COVID-19 vaccine. Repertoires were generated with immunoSEQ multiplex PCR, while TCRdb's copy carries only in-frame clones and drops some. The sample has around 160,000 clones; roughly nine tenths are singletons. Both about-4-week and about-12-week second-dose recipients were combined. The CDR3 runs to 12 residues. Germline V lookup: CDR1 SGHNT, CDR2 YYREEE (reference sequence). With 2 bases removed from V and 8 bases from J, the gap between germline ends came to 7 bases. General study points: AZD1222 recipients seropositive at baseline numbered only 5 to 7. Clonal diversity was possibly underestimated, and white British individuals and females predominated among donors. The span of vaccine-associated CD4 TCRs extended across spike, with dominance at 160-218 and 743-854.

The TCR originated in an adult who received the AZD1222 COVID-19 vaccine. The starting material was peripheral blood, obtained 28 days after the second AZD1222 dose. The rearrangement links TRBV5-4 to TRBJ1-4; D gene unclear. Here the CDR3 reads CASSFAEEKLFF. In DNA form, the CDR3 reads TGTGCCAGCAGCTTTGCAGAGGAAAAACTGTTTTTT.